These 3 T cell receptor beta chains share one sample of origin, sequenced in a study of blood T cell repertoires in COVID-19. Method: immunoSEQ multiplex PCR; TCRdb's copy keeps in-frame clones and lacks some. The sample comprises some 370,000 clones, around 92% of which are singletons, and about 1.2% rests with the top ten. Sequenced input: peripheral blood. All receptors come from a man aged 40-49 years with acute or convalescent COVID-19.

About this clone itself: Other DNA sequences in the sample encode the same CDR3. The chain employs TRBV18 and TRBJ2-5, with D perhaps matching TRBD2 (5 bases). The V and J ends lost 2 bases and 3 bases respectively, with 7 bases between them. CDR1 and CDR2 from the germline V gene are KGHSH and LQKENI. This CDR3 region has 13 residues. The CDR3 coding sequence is TGTGCCAGCTCACCATCCGGGGAAGAGACCCAGTACTTC. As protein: CASSPSGEETQYF. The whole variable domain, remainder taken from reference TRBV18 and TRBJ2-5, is NAGVMQNPRHLVRRRGQEARLRCSPMKGHSHVYWYRQLPEEGLKFMVYLQKENIIDESGMPKERFSAEFPKEGPSILRIQQVVRGDSAAYFCASSPSGEETQYFGPGTRLLVL.

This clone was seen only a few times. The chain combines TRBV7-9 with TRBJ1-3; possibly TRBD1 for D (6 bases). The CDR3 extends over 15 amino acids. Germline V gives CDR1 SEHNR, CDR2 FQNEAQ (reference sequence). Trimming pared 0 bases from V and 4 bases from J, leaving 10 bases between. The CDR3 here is CASSLAGTNGNTIYF. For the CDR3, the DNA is TGTGCCAGCAGCTTAGCCGGGACAAACGGAAACACCATATATTTT.

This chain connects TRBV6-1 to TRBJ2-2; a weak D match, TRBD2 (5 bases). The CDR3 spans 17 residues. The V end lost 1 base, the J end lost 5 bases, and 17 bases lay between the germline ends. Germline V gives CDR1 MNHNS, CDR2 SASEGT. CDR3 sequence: CASSEVGEGRGTGELFF. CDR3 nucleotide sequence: TGTGCCAGCAGTGAAGTCGGCGAGGGTAGAGGAACCGGGGAGCTGTTTTTT.